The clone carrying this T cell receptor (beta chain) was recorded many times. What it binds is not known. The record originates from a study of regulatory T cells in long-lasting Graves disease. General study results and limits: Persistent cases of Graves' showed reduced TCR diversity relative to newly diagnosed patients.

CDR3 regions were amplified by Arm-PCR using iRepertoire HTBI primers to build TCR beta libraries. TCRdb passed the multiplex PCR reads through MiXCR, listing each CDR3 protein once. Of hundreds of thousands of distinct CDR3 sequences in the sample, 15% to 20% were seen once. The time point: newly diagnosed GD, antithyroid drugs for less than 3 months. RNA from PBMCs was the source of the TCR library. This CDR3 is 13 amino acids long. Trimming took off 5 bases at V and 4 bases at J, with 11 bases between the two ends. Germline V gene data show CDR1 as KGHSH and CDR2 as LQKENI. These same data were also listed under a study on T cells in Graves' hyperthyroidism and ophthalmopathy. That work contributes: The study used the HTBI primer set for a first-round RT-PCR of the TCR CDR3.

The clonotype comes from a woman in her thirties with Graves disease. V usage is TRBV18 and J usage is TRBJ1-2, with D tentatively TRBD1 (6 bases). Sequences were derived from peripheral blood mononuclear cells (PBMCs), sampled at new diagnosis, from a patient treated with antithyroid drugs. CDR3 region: CASSSEGGYGYTF. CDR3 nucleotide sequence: TGTGCCAGCTCATCTGAAGGGGGCTATGGCTACACCTTC.